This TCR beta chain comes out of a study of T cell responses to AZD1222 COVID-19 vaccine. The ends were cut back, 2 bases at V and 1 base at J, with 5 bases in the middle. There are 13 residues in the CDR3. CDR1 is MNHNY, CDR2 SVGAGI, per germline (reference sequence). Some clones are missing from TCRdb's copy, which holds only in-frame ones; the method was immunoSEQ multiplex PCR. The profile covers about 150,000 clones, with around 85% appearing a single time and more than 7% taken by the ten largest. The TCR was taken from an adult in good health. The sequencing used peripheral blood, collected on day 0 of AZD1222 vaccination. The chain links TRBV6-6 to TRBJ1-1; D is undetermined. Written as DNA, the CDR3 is TGTGCCAGCAGTTACGGTAAGAACACTGAAGCTTTCTTT. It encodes CASSYGKNTEAFF.